Presented here are 18 T cell receptor beta chains from one specimen sequenced in a study of cytomegalovirus exposure and HLA in healthy donors. Use of 60 Vbeta and 13 Jbeta primers characterized the PCR. Method: immunoSEQ multiplex PCR; TCRdb's copy keeps in-frame clones and lacks some. This repertoire comprises roughly 50,000 clones; its ten largest clones make up about 2%. The sample taken for sequencing was PBMCs. The receptors were gathered from a female donor in good health and CMV-seronegative.

V is TRBV9 and J is TRBJ2-4; TRBD1 agrees at 10 bases. There are 19 residues in the CDR3. Germline lookup yields CDR1 SGDLS and CDR2 YYNGEE. Trimming cost V 0 bases and J 3 bases; bases outside gene matches: 12. This CDR3 is CASSVDPGQGRSDKNIQYF. The CDR3 coding sequence is TGTGCCAGCAGCGTAGACCCGGGACAGGGGCGCTCCGACAAAAACATTCAGTACTTC. The whole variable domain, remainder taken from reference TRBV9 and TRBJ2-4, is DSGVTQTPKHLITATGQRVTLRCSPRSGDLSVYWYQQSLDQGLQFLIQYYNGEERAKGNILERFSAQQFPDLHSELNLSSLELGDSALYFCASSVDPGQGRSDKNIQYFGAGTRLSVL.

The chain carries TRBV5-8 and TRBJ2-1, with 7 nucleotides matching TRBD2. The length of the CDR3 is 14 residues. Germline loops: CDR1 SGHTS, CDR2 YDEGEE. After removal of 6 bases from V and 8 bases from J, the junction contained 11 bases not matched to a gene. CDR3 DNA: TGTGCCAGCATTATGGGTAGCGGGTTCCATGAGCAGTTCTTC. Its translation: CASIMGSGFHEQFF.

The J gene is TRBJ1-5, the V gene TRBV30, with 7 bases aligning to TRBD1. The V segment lost 0 bases and the J segment 7 bases; nucleotides outside the gene matches: 12. The CDR3 consists of 16 residues. CDR1 is GTSNPN, CDR2 SVGIG, per germline (reference sequence). The DNA of the CDR3 is TGTGCCTGGAGTGTAACCAGGACAGGCGGTGGACAGCCCCAGCATTTT. Its translation is CAWSVTRTGGGQPQHF.

This sequence joins TRBV6-6 and TRBJ2-7; D might be TRBD2 (5 bases). The CDR3 has 11 amino acids. Trimming left V 6 bases short and J 7 bases short, with 10 bases between. The germline gives CDR1 MNHNY, CDR2 SVGAGI (reference sequence). This chain's CDR3 is CASSPSGEQYF. CDR3 bases: TGTGCCAGCAGCCCGTCGGGAGAGCAGTACTTC.

This chain joins TRBV6-5 and TRBJ2-4; TRBD1 aligns across 7 bases. This CDR3 has 16 residues. The V segment lost 1 base and the J segment 5 bases; nucleotides outside the gene matches: 8. CDR1 is MNHEY and CDR2 is SVGAGI in the germline V gene. The CDR3 bases are TGTGCCAGCAGTTACTTCGGACAGGTCCTACAAAACATTCAGTACTTC. It codes for CASSYFGQVLQNIQYF.

This chain links TRBV7-2 with TRBJ2-6; the D is unclear. This CDR3 spans 14 amino acids. CDR1 and CDR2 (germline): SGHTA, FQGNSA. V was cut by 4 bases and J by 2 bases, with 6 bases left in between. CDR3 in amino acids: CASSSRAGANVLTF. The CDR3 bases are TGTGCCAGCAGCTCCCGGGCTGGGGCCAACGTCCTGACTTTC.

The chain is built from TRBV30 and TRBJ1-1; D possibly corresponds to TRBD1 (6 bases). Germline V gene lookup returns CDR1 GTSNPN and CDR2 SVGIG (reference sequence). The ends were cut back, 4 bases at V and 4 bases at J, with 10 bases in the middle. This CDR3 region has 12 residues. CDR3 in amino acids: CAWTGVATEAFF. The CDR3 DNA is TGTGCCTGGACAGGGGTGGCCACTGAAGCTTTCTTT.

This chain joins TRBV4-2 and TRBJ2-2; D call uncertain. Trimming cost V 1 base and J 1 base, with 10 bases left between them. The CDR3 consists of 16 residues. Germline-derived CDR1 and CDR2 are LGHNA and YNFKEQ. The CDR3 sequence: CASSQGLDGNTGELFF. In DNA form, the CDR3 reads TGTGCCAGCAGCCAAGGGCTAGATGGGAACACCGGGGAGCTGTTTTTT.

The V and J genes are TRBV6-1 and TRBJ1-2, with a weak D call TRBD1 (5 bases). Deletions cut 2 bases from V and 5 bases from J, with 15 bases between. The CDR3 spans 15 residues. The germline V gene encodes CDR1 MNHNS and CDR2 SASEGT. CDR3 coding DNA: TGTGCCAGCAGTGAACAAGGGGTTGGGCCTTATGGCTACACCTTC. This codes for CASSEQGVGPYGYTF.

The chain employs TRBV4-2 and TRBJ2-7; D uncertain. Germline lookup yields CDR1 LGHNA and CDR2 YNFKEQ. With 0 bases removed from V and 3 bases from J, the gap between germline ends came to 12 bases. This CDR3 is 15 amino acids long. This chain's CDR3 is CASSQDVRLYYEQYF. The DNA for the CDR3 is TGTGCCAGCAGCCAAGATGTGAGACTGTACTACGAGCAGTACTTC.

The chain joins TRBV29-1 to TRBJ1-1; no clear D. The length of the CDR3 is 10 residues. Trimming left V 7 bases short and J 7 bases short, with 10 bases between. CDR1 and CDR2 (germline): SQVTM, ANQGSEA. This chain's CDR3 is CSGGEGEAFF. DNA of the CDR3: TGCAGCGGGGGAGAGGGTGAAGCTTTCTTT.

The chain employs TRBV5-6 and TRBJ1-2; D ambiguous. The V and J ends lost 4 bases and 2 bases respectively, with 15 bases between them. Germline lookup yields CDR1 SGHDT and CDR2 YYEEEE. The CDR3 is 15 amino acids. The CDR3 is CASSILRRPNYGYTF. CDR3 nucleotides: TGTGCCAGCAGCATTCTCAGGAGGCCAAACTATGGCTACACCTTC.

The chain links TRBV29-1 to TRBJ2-2; TRBD1 matches at 7 bases. CDR1 and CDR2 from the germline V gene are SQVTM and ANQGSEA. This CDR3 has 14 residues. The J segment lost 2 bases and the V segment lost 5 bases, leaving 5 bases of the junction unmatched. CDR3 bases: TGCAGCGTTAGAACAGGGGTCAACACCGGGGAGCTGTTTTTT. Its translation: CSVRTGVNTGELFF.

This rearrangement joins TRBV7-3 to TRBJ1-1; 7 nucleotides agree with TRBD1. Unmatched junction bases numbered 4, after V lost 1 base and J lost 5 bases. Germline-derived CDR1 and CDR2 are SGHTA and FQGTGA. CDR3 length equals 14 residues. The CDR3 here is CASSLKGDSTEAFF. The CDR3 DNA reads as TGTGCCAGCAGCTTAAAGGGGGACAGTACTGAAGCTTTCTTT.

This sequence joins TRBV30 and TRBJ1-1; D possibly corresponds to TRBD1 (5 bases). The CDR3 spans 15 residues. V was cut by 2 bases and J by 7 bases, with 20 bases left in between. Germline values: CDR1 GTSNPN, CDR2 SVGIG (reference sequence). The CDR3 DNA reads as TGTGCCTGGAGTCCCCGGGGGGGTGTGATATATGAAGCTTTCTTT. This translates into CAWSPRGGVIYEAFF.

The chain uses TRBV12-5 and TRBJ1-4; D possibly corresponds to TRBD1 (5 bases). This CDR3 is 14 amino acids long. V was pared by 1 base and J by 7 bases, with 10 bases between. Germline V gene sequence: CDR1 LGHNT, CDR2 FRNRAP. The CDR3 coding sequence is TGTGCTAGTGGTTTGGGGCAGGGTAGTGAAAAACTGTTTTTT. Translated, it gives CASGLGQGSEKLFF.

The V gene is TRBV2, the J gene TRBJ2-7; 8 bases align to TRBD1. CDR3 length equals 15 residues. V gave up 1 base and J gave up 4 bases; unmatched junction bases: 6. CDR1 and CDR2 from the germline V gene are SNHLY and FYNNEI. Here the CDR3 DNA reads TGTGCCAGCAGTGAAGTGACAGGGGTTGGGTACGAGCAGTACTTC. This codes for CASSEVTGVGYEQYF.

The V call is TRBV13, the J call TRBJ2-5, with a tentative D call TRBD2 (7 bases). Germline V gene lookup returns CDR1 PRHDT and CDR2 FYEKMQ (reference sequence). V shed 10 bases and J shed 4 bases, with 22 bases lying between them. The CDR3 consists of 15 residues. The CDR3 loop is CATSESRGGGETQYF. CDR3 sequence (DNA): TGTGCCACCTCTGAATCTAGGGGGGGCGGAGAGACCCAGTACTTC.